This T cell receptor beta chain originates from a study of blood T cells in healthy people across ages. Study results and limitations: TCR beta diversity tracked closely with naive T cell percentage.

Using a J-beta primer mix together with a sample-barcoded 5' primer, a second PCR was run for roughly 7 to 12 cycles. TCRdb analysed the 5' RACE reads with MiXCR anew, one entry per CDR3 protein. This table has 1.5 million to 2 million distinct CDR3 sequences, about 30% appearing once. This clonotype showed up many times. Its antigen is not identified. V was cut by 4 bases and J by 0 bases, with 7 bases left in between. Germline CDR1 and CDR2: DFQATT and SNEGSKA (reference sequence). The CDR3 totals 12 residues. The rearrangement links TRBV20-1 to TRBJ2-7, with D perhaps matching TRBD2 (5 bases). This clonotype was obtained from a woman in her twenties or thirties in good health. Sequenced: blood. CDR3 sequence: CSATDFSYEQYF. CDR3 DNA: TGCAGTGCTACGGACTTCTCCTACGAGCAGTACTTC.